This TCR beta chain derives from a study of T cell responses to AZD1222 COVID-19 vaccine. Sequenced by immunoSEQ multiplex PCR; TCRdb stores in-frame clones only, minus some. The sample lists around 110,000 clones; just over 85% were seen once. The CDR3 spans 15 residues. CDR1 and CDR2 (germline): MDHEN, SYDVKM. Losses at the gene ends were 2 bases for V and 5 bases for J; bases not matched to a gene: 7. The source is an adult in good health. Here the sequenced sample was peripheral blood, taken on day 0 of AZD1222 vaccination. This sequence joins TRBV28 and TRBJ2-7, with 9 positions matching TRBD1. The CDR3 loop reads CASSLPAGQGHEQYF. CDR3 DNA: TGTGCCAGCAGTTTACCCGCGGGACAGGGTCACGAGCAGTACTTC.